Sequencing of this T cell receptor beta chain was carried out in a study of T cell responses to AZD1222 COVID-19 vaccine. With regard to this clone: What it recognizes is unknown.

Data came from immunoSEQ multiplex PCR; TCRdb stores just in-frame clones and leaves some out. The sample has about 110,000 clones, around 90% seen once. Trimming shortened V by 10 bases and J by 4 bases, and 16 bases separated the two germline ends. Germline assignment: CDR1 SNHLY and CDR2 FYNNEI. The CDR3 is 13 residues long. The study's findings and limits: Across spike, vaccine-associated CD4 TCRs were found, dominant at 160-218 and 743-854. Repertoires were obtained solely post-peak T cell response. Nearly half of the spike-specific TCRs reportedly recognize variant regions that carry no mutations.

The chain combines TRBV2 with TRBJ1-1; D is possibly TRBD1 (5 bases). The material was peripheral blood, obtained 28 days after the second AZD1222 dose. The TCR originated in an adult who received the AZD1222 COVID-19 vaccine. The CDR3 DNA sequence: TGTGCCATCAGGGAGGATATCGGCACTGAAGCTTTCTTT. It yields the protein CAIREDIGTEAFF.